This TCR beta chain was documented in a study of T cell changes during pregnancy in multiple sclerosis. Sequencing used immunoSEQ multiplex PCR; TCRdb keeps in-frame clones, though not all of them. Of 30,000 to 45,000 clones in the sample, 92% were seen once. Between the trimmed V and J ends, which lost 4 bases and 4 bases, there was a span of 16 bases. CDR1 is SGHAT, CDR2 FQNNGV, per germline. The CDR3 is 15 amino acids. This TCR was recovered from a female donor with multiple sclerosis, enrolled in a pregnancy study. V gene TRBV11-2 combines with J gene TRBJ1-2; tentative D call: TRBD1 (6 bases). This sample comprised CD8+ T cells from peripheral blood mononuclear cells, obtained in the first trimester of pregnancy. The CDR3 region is CASSSKGGSVYGYTF. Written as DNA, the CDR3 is TGTGCCAGCAGCTCCAAAGGGGGATCCGTCTATGGCTACACCTTC.